These 17 T cell receptor beta chains came from one sample sequenced in a study of T cells in Graves' hyperthyroidism and ophthalmopathy. Amplification targeted TCR beta CDR3 regions from RNA transcripts. Researchers ran a first-round RT-PCR on the TCR CDR3 using the HTBI primer set. Using its own MiXCR run on the multiplex PCR reads, TCRdb lists one record per CDR3 protein. Among about 550,000 distinct CDR3 sequences, 20% to 25% were seen once, and the ten largest hold 26%. The sample consisted of blood. The source is a man younger than 35 with Graves' hyperthyroidism.

Many counts were recorded for this clonotype. Here the CDR3 reads CASRPAGGGYTF. The CDR3 DNA is TGTGCCAGCAGACCCGCCGGGGGGGGCTACACCTTC. V usage is TRBV28 and J usage is TRBJ1-2; possible D gene TRBD1, 5 bases. This CDR3 contains 12 residues. Trimming pared 6 bases from V and 8 bases from J, leaving 13 bases between. CDR1 is MDHEN, CDR2 SYDVKM, per germline.

The V and J genes are TRBV12-3 or TRBV12-4 and TRBJ1-2, with 8 positions matching TRBD1. The CDR3 is 14 residues long. Trimming removed 3 bases from V and 4 bases from J; junction bases left unmatched: 4. The CDR3 spells CASSFSTGGYGYTF. The CDR3 DNA reads as TGTGCCAGCAGTTTCTCTACAGGGGGCTATGGCTACACCTTC.

The table lists this clonotype with a few counts. This chain uses TRBV6-2 or TRBV6-3 with TRBJ2-2; a possible D gene is TRBD2 (6 bases). The CDR3 contains 16 residues. CDR1 MNHEY and CDR2 SVGEGT come from the germline V gene. V lost 2 bases and J 2 bases, leaving 12 bases between the germline ends. The CDR3 coding sequence is TGTGCCAGCAGTTACGGGGGGATACCAAACACCGGGGAGCTGTTTTTT. This translates into CASSYGGIPNTGELFF.

This clonotype came up a few times. The gene calls are TRBV28 and TRBJ1-5; TRBD1 agrees at 7 bases. Germline V gives CDR1 MDHEN, CDR2 SYDVKM. The V and J ends lost 6 bases and 3 bases, in that order; junction bases with no gene match: 8. This CDR3 has 15 residues. The CDR3 sequence is CASSHGGTANQPQHF. For the CDR3, the DNA is TGTGCCAGCAGCCACGGGGGGACAGCCAATCAGCCCCAGCATTTT.

This clonotype was seen more than once but under ten times. This chain joins TRBV6-5 and TRBJ2-5; a weak D match, TRBD1 (5 bases). This CDR3 contains 14 residues. The V gene's germline CDR1 is MNHEY and CDR2 SVGAGI. V lost 2 bases, J lost 3 bases, and 10 bases lay in between. DNA of the CDR3: TGTGCCAGCAGTTACCCGGCCAGGGAAGAGACCCAGTACTTC. This sequence encodes CASSYPAREETQYF.

This clonotype appeared a few times. This chain joins TRBV4-1 and TRBJ1-2; 7 positions match TRBD1. Per germline, CDR1 MGHRA and CDR2 YSYEKL. The CDR3 runs to 15 residues. Losses at the gene ends were 3 bases for V and 4 bases for J; bases not matched to a gene: 8. CDR3 in DNA: TGCGCCAGCAGCCAGGAAGACAGGGTATCCTATGGCTACACCTTC. Encoded protein: CASSQEDRVSYGYTF.

This chain joins TRBV10-3 and TRBJ2-7; D might be TRBD1 or TRBD2, each matching 5 bases. The V and J ends lost 11 bases and 0 bases respectively, with 26 bases between them. The CDR3 runs 17 residues. Germline V CDR1 and CDR2: ENHRY, SYGVKD. In nucleotides, the CDR3 is TGTGCCCCGAAGGACTGCCCGGGGCTTCGAAGCTCCTACGAGCAGTACTTC. Its translation is CAPKDCPGLRSSYEQYF.

Only a few counts were recorded for this clonotype. The chain couples TRBV6-5 to TRBJ2-7, with D possibly matching TRBD1 (6 bases). Looked up from germline, CDR1 is MNHEY and CDR2 is SVGAGI. There are 14 residues in the CDR3. V lost 4 bases and J lost 3, with 13 bases in between. CDR3 nucleotides: TGTGCCAGCAGTTCCTCAGGGGTGGACTACGAGCAGTACTTC. Translated, it gives CASSSSGVDYEQYF.

The chain couples TRBV5-8 to TRBJ2-7, with 9 bases fitting TRBD2. The CDR3 is 15 amino acids. The trim removed 2 bases at V and 3 bases at J, leaving 6 bases unmatched. Germline V gene sequence: CDR1 SGHTS, CDR2 YDEGEE. CDR3: CASSFWRGGDYEQYF. The CDR3 DNA reads TGTGCCAGCAGCTTCTGGCGGGGGGGGGACTACGAGCAGTACTTC.

This clonotype was recorded at least ten times. The V call is TRBV12-3 or TRBV12-4, the J call TRBJ2-2; TRBD2 matches at 10 bases. The CDR3 is made up of 16 amino acids. The V gene end was trimmed by 3 bases and the J gene end by 5 bases; junction bases not matched to a gene: 6. The CDR3 region has the DNA TGTGCCAGCAGTTTCGGGCTAGCGGGGGTGACCGGGGAGCTGTTTTTT. Protein sequence: CASSFGLAGVTGELFF.

This clonotype was recorded a few times. The rearrangement joins TRBV18 to TRBJ1-5; no clear D. The CDR3 consists of 15 residues. The germline gives CDR1 KGHSH, CDR2 LQKENI. The V and J ends lost 2 bases and 3 bases respectively, with 11 bases between them. The CDR3 DNA is TGTGCCAGCTCACCAAGGGAGGGTCTCAATCAGCCCCAGCATTTT. This translates into CASSPREGLNQPQHF.

The chain employs TRBV19 and TRBJ1-1; D might be TRBD1 (5 bases). This CDR3 has 11 residues. Germline V CDR1 and CDR2: LNHDA, SQIVND (reference sequence). The CDR3 region has the DNA TGTGGGGGGTCTCCGAACACTGAAGCTTTCTTT. This codes for CGGSPNTEAFF.

This clonotype has at least ten counts. This sequence joins TRBV11-2 and TRBJ2-7, with D tentatively TRBD1 (5 bases). The CDR3 loop spans 14 amino acids. Trimming took 1 base from V and 3 from J, leaving 10 bases between them. Germline CDR1 reads SGHAT; CDR2 reads FQNNGV. Here the CDR3 reads CASSLAWQGYEQYF. The CDR3 DNA follows: TGTGCCAGCAGCTTAGCATGGCAGGGCTACGAGCAGTACTTC.

This clonotype was found many times. CDR3 region: CASSEGGANQPQHF. The CDR3, as DNA: TGTGCCAGCAGTGAAGGAGGGGCCAATCAGCCCCAGCATTTT. The chain couples TRBV2 to TRBJ1-5, with a weak D call TRBD1 (5 bases). The germline V gene has CDR1 SNHLY and CDR2 FYNNEI. The CDR3 has 14 amino acids. The V gene lost 1 base and the J gene lost 3 bases, with 7 bases spanning the gap.

The chain combines TRBV14 with TRBJ2-2; 13 bases align to TRBD2. Germline lookup yields CDR1 SGHDN and CDR2 FVKESK. The CDR3 runs to 18 residues. Unmatched junction bases numbered 5, after V lost 0 bases and J lost 4 bases. CDR3 protein: CASSQESGLAGVTGELFF. CDR3 coding DNA: TGTGCCAGCAGCCAAGAGTCAGGACTAGCGGGGGTCACCGGGGAGCTGTTTTTT.

This chain joins TRBV6-2 or TRBV6-3 and TRBJ1-2; a possible D gene is TRBD1 (5 bases). Trimming stripped 6 bases from V and 5 bases from J, with 13 bases between. There are 13 residues in the CDR3. Germline V gene sequence: CDR1 MNHEY, CDR2 SVGEGT. The CDR3 DNA reads TGTGCCAGCAGCGACAGACAGCTGTATGGCTACACCTTC. Translation gives CASSDRQLYGYTF.

This clonotype was recorded at least ten times. The J gene is TRBJ2-7, the V gene TRBV27; D unresolved. Trimming took 2 bases from V and 2 from J, leaving 10 bases between them. The CDR3 sequence is 14 residues long. Per germline, CDR1 MNHEY and CDR2 SMNVEV (reference sequence). CDR3 nucleotides: TGTGCCAGCAGTTTAATCGCAGGCGCCTACGAGCAGTACTTC. As protein: CASSLIAGAYEQYF.